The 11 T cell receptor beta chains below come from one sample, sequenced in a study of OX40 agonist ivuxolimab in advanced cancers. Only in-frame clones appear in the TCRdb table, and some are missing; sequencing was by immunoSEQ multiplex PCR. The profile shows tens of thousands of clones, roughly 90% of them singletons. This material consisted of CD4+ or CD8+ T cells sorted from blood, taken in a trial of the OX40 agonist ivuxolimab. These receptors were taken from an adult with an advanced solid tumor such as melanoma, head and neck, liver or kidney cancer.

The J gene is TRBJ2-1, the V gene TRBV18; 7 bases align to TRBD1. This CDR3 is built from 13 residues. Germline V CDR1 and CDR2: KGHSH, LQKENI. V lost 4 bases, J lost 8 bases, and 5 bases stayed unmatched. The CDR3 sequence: CASSHDRADEQFF. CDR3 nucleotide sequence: TGTGCCAGCTCACATGACAGGGCGGATGAGCAGTTCTTC.

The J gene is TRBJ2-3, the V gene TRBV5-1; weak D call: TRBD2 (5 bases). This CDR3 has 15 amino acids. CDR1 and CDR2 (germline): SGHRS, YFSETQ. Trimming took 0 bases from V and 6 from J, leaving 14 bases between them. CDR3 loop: CASSLVEPTKDTQYF. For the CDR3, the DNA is TGCGCCAGCAGCTTGGTTGAACCGACTAAGGATACGCAGTATTTT.

CDR3 region: CAISDGYEQYF. In DNA form, the CDR3 reads TGTGCCATCAGTGACGGGTACGAGCAGTACTTC. The J gene is TRBJ2-7, the V gene TRBV10-3, with D unclear. From germline, CDR1 is ENHRY and CDR2 SYGVKD. CDR3 length equals 11 residues. V lost 3 bases and J lost 4, with 4 bases in between.

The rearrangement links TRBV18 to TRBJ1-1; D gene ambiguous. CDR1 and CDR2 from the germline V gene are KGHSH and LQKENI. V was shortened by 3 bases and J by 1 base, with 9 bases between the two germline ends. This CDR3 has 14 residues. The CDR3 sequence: CASSPEFGNTEAFF. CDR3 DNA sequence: TGTGCCAGCTCACCTGAATTTGGGAACACTGAAGCTTTCTTT.

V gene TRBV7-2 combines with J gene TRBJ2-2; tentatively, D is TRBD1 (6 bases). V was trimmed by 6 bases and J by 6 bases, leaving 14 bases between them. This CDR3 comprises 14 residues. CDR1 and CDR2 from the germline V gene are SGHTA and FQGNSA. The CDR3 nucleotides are TGTGCCAGCAGACAGGGCCAACAGGCCGGGGAGCTGTTTTTT. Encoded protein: CASRQGQQAGELFF.

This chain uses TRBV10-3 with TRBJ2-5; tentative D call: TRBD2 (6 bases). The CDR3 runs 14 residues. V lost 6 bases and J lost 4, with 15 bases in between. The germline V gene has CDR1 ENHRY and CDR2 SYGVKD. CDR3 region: CAISAGVGGETQYF. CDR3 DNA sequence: TGTGCCATCAGCGCCGGGGTGGGGGGAGAGACCCAGTACTTC.

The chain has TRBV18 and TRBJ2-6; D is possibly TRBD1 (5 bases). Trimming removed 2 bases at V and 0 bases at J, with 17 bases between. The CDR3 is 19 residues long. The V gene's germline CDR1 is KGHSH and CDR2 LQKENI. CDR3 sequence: CASSPGFRVSLSGANVLTF. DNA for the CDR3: TGTGCCAGCTCACCAGGTTTCAGGGTTTCCCTCTCTGGGGCCAACGTCCTGACTTTC.

CDR3 sequence (DNA): TGTGCCAGCAGCTTAGTTGGGGACAGTCCTAATGAAAAACTGTTTTTT. This sequence encodes CASSLVGDSPNEKLFF. The genes are TRBV11-2 and TRBJ1-4; TRBD1 matches at 7 bases. V lost 1 base, J lost 3 bases, and 5 bases stayed unmatched. The CDR3 totals 16 residues. Per the germline V gene, CDR1 is SGHAT and CDR2 is FQNNGV.

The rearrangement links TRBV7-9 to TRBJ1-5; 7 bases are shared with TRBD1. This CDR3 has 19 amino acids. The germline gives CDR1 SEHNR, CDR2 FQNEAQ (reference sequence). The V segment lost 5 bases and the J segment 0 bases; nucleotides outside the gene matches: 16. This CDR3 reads CASSEHRGNYAGSNQPQHF. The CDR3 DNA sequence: TGTGCCAGCAGCGAGCACAGGGGAAACTATGCGGGTAGCAATCAGCCCCAGCATTTT.

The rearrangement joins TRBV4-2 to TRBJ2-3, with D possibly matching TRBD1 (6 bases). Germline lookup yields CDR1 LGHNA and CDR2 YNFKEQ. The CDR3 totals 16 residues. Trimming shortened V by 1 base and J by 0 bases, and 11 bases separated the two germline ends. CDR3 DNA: TGTGCCAGCAGCCAAGGGGACATAGCTAGCACAGATACGCAGTATTTT. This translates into CASSQGDIASTDTQYF.

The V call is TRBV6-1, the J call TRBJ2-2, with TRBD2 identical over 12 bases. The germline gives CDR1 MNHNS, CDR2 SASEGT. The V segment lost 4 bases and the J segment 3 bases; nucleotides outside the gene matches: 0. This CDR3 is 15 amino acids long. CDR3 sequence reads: CASSGLAGDTGELFF. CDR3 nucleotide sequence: TGTGCCAGCAGTGGACTAGCGGGAGACACCGGGGAGCTGTTTTTT.